What follows are 32 T cell receptor beta chains derived from one specimen sequenced in a study of T cell changes during pregnancy in multiple sclerosis. Produced via immunoSEQ multiplex PCR; TCRdb's table is partial and in-frame only. The profile shows 45,000 to 65,000 clones, 92% of them singletons. The sequenced sample was CD4+ T cells from peripheral blood mononuclear cells, obtained after pregnancy. The receptor source for this set is a female donor with multiple sclerosis, enrolled in a pregnancy study.

V and J are TRBV7-2 and TRBJ2-3; 7 positions agree with TRBD1. The CDR3 contains 15 residues. J was trimmed by 0 bases and V by 1 base; bases with no gene match: 1. Germline V CDR1 and CDR2: SGHTA, FQGNSA. The CDR3 spells CASSLEGASTDTQYF. The DNA for the CDR3 is TGTGCCAGCAGCTTAGAGGGGGCTAGCACAGATACGCAGTATTTT.

The chain employs TRBV4-1 and TRBJ2-3; D perhaps matches TRBD2 (6 bases). This CDR3 is built from 17 residues. V dropped 5 bases and J dropped 4 bases, with 22 bases sitting between them. CDR1 and CDR2 from the germline V gene are MGHRA and YSYEKL. The CDR3 DNA reads TGCGCCAGCAGCTTCGCCTCCCGGACTACCCAATCAGATACGCAGTATTTT. Protein product: CASSFASRTTQSDTQYF.

V gene TRBV6-6 combines with J gene TRBJ2-3; 8 bases fit TRBD1. The ends lost 3 bases at V and 1 base at J; junction bases unmatched: 3. Germline CDR1 reads MNHNY; CDR2 reads SVGAGI (reference sequence). The CDR3 extends over 15 amino acids. The CDR3 here is CASSYQGARTDTQYF. CDR3 DNA: TGTGCCAGCAGTTATCAGGGGGCTCGCACAGATACGCAGTATTTT.

The chain combines TRBV9 with TRBJ2-3; 10 bases align to TRBD2. This CDR3 comprises 15 residues. Per the germline V gene, CDR1 is SGDLS and CDR2 is YYNGEE. J was trimmed by 2 bases and V by 3 bases; bases with no gene match: 3. CDR3 region: CASSATSGTTDTQYF. CDR3 in DNA: TGTGCCAGCAGCGCCACTAGCGGGACCACAGATACGCAGTATTTT.

This sequence joins TRBV5-1 and TRBJ2-7; TRBD1 agrees at 8 bases. Trimming took 0 bases from V and 4 from J; bases not matched to a gene: 6. This CDR3 contains 15 residues. Germline loops: CDR1 SGHRS, CDR2 YFSETQ. CDR3 DNA sequence: TGCGCCAGCAGCTTGGTAGGACAGGGTTCGTACGAGCAGTACTTC. Translated, it gives CASSLVGQGSYEQYF.

The chain has TRBV7-2 and TRBJ2-3, with TRBD2 identical over 7 bases. The CDR3 is 17 amino acids. Trimming at V came to 2 bases and at J to 2 bases, leaving 10 bases not matched to a gene. Germline loops: CDR1 SGHTA, CDR2 FQGNSA. The CDR3 DNA is TGTGCCAGCAGCTTACTACAGAAGCGGGGATACACAGATACGCAGTATTTT. Encoded protein: CASSLLQKRGYTDTQYF.

The CDR3 sequence: CASSSTGRFRSYEQYF. The CDR3, as DNA: TGTGCCAGCAGCTCCACAGGGAGATTTCGCTCCTACGAGCAGTACTTC. This rearrangement joins TRBV7-9 to TRBJ2-7, with D possibly matching TRBD1 (6 bases). Trimming stripped 4 bases from V and 0 bases from J, with 16 bases between. Per germline, CDR1 SEHNR and CDR2 FQNEAQ (reference sequence). CDR3 size: 16 residues.

The rearrangement joins TRBV28 to TRBJ2-7; TRBD1 is a possible D gene (5 bases). This CDR3 comprises 14 residues. Germline V CDR1 and CDR2: MDHEN, SYDVKM. Between the trimmed V and J ends, which lost 5 bases and 0 bases, there was a span of 11 bases. The CDR3 loop is CASSPDSLSYEQYF. In DNA, the CDR3 is TGTGCCAGCAGTCCAGACAGCCTCTCCTACGAGCAGTACTTC.

The V and J genes are TRBV7-3 and TRBJ2-6, with D hard to call. The germline V gene has CDR1 SGHTA and CDR2 FQGTGA. This CDR3 is built from 19 residues. Trimming cost V 1 base and J 0 bases, with 16 bases left between them. The CDR3 DNA follows: TGTGCCAGCAGCTTAAGAGGTATTGATGTCTACTCTGGGGCCAACGTCCTGACTTTC. Translating gives CASSLRGIDVYSGANVLTF.

The chain links TRBV29-1 to TRBJ2-3; D not certain. This CDR3 has 12 residues. V shed 3 bases and J shed 6 bases, with 10 bases lying between them. The germline gives CDR1 SQVTM, CDR2 ANQGSEA. CDR3 residues: CSVDFSSDTQYF. CDR3 nucleotide sequence: TGCAGCGTTGATTTTTCGTCGGATACGCAGTATTTT.

This chain links TRBV9 with TRBJ2-2; 9 bases match TRBD1. The CDR3 has 13 amino acids. J gave up 10 bases and V 5 bases, and 6 bases lay outside the gene matches. Germline V gene sequence: CDR1 SGDLS, CDR2 YYNGEE. The chain's CDR3 is CASRRTGGPELFF. CDR3 coding DNA: TGTGCCAGCAGACGTACAGGGGGCCCGGAGCTGTTTTTT.

This rearrangement joins TRBV11-2 to TRBJ2-4, with TRBD2 matching 11 bases. J was trimmed by 6 bases and V by 1 base; bases with no gene match: 2. The CDR3 loop spans 15 amino acids. From germline, CDR1 is SGHAT and CDR2 FQNNGV. CDR3 sequence (DNA): TGTGCCAGCAGCTTAGTCCTAGCGGGGGGAAACATTCAGTACTTC. Its translation is CASSLVLAGGNIQYF.

The genes are TRBV30 and TRBJ2-7, with a weak D call TRBD2 (5 bases). The V gene lost 0 bases and the J gene lost 4 bases, with 7 bases spanning the gap. The CDR3 totals 12 residues. The V gene's germline CDR1 is GTSNPN and CDR2 SVGIG (reference sequence). In DNA, the CDR3 is TGTGCCTGGAGTGTACGGGAATACGAGCAGTACTTC. Protein: CAWSVREYEQYF. Complete variable domain (other parts from reference TRBV30 and TRBJ2-7): SQTIHQWPATLVQPVGSPLSLECTVEGTSNPNLYWYRQAAGRGLQLLFYSVGIGQISSEVPQNLSASRPQDRQFILSSKKLLLSDSGFYLCAWSVREYEQYFGPGTRLTVT.

The V gene is TRBV5-6, the J gene TRBJ2-5; 9 nucleotides match TRBD2. The V and J ends lost 1 base and 4 bases, in that order; junction bases with no gene match: 5. The germline V gene encodes CDR1 SGHDT and CDR2 YYEEEE. The CDR3 totals 15 residues. CDR3 sequence (DNA): TGTGCCAGCAGCTTGTCCGCGGGAGGGCGAGAGACCCAGTACTTC. Protein: CASSLSAGGRETQYF.

The V call is TRBV5-1, the J call TRBJ1-2; D unclear. The CDR3 is 14 residues long. Trimming removed 0 bases at V and 1 base at J, with 7 bases between. CDR1 is SGHRS and CDR2 is YFSETQ in the germline V gene. For the CDR3, the DNA is TGCGCCAGCAGCTTGGGGTCAGTTAACTATGGCTACACCTTC. Translating gives CASSLGSVNYGYTF.

The genes are TRBV5-3 and TRBJ2-1, with 13 positions matching TRBD2. TRBV5-3 is placed among ORFs of uncertain function. There are 15 residues in the CDR3. Trimming took 4 bases from V and 6 from J; bases not matched to a gene: 4. The CDR3 loop reads CARSVTSGRPNEQFF. The CDR3 coding sequence is TGTGCCAGAAGCGTGACTAGCGGGAGGCCCAATGAGCAGTTCTTC.

This sequence joins TRBV28 and TRBJ1-2, with D perhaps TRBD1 (6 bases). Between the trimmed V and J ends, which lost 3 bases and 5 bases, there was a span of 13 bases. Looked up from germline, CDR1 is MDHEN and CDR2 is SYDVKM. This CDR3 is built from 14 residues. CDR3 DNA: TGTGCCAGCAGTTTGTTGGGGGCTTGGTATGGCTACACCTTC. Protein sequence: CASSLLGAWYGYTF.

The chain recombines TRBV11-2 with TRBJ2-1; 13 nucleotides agree with TRBD2. The CDR3 totals 15 residues. Germline CDR1 is SGHAT and CDR2 is FQNNGV. Germline trimming cut 5 bases from V and 9 bases from J; bases unmatched to any gene: 7. As DNA, the CDR3 is TGTGCCAGCAGCACAAGGACTAGCGGGAGATTTGAGCAGTTCTTC. This translates into CASSTRTSGRFEQFF.

The chain links TRBV28 to TRBJ1-1; 8 positions match TRBD1. CDR3 length: 14 amino acids. J gave up 6 bases and V 7 bases, and 10 bases lay outside the gene matches. In germline, CDR1 is MDHEN, CDR2 SYDVKM. In DNA form, the CDR3 reads TGTGCCAGCACTCCGGGACAGGTTTTCTCTGAAGCTTTCTTT. Translation gives CASTPGQVFSEAFF.

This rearrangement joins TRBV7-9 to TRBJ2-2; D perhaps matches TRBD2 (5 bases). This CDR3 has 13 amino acids. Trimming pared 1 base from V and 6 bases from J, leaving 6 bases between. Germline V gene lookup returns CDR1 SEHNR and CDR2 FQNEAQ (reference sequence). CDR3 region: CASSLDGAGELFF. The CDR3 bases are TGTGCCAGCAGCTTAGACGGGGCCGGGGAGCTGTTTTTT.

This chain uses TRBV14 with TRBJ2-1; TRBD2 matches at 10 bases. CDR3 length equals 22 residues. V was clipped by 0 bases and J by 1 base; unmatched bases: 18. The germline V gene has CDR1 SGHDN and CDR2 FVKESK. The CDR3: CASSQDLASGSWARGSYNEQFF. CDR3 DNA: TGTGCCAGCAGCCAAGATCTCGCTAGCGGGAGTTGGGCACGAGGGTCCTACAATGAGCAGTTCTTC.

V gene TRBV30 combines with J gene TRBJ2-7; TRBD1 might be the D (5 bases). CDR3 size: 12 residues. Germline loops: CDR1 GTSNPN, CDR2 SVGIG (reference sequence). Between the trimmed V and J ends, which lost 2 bases and 4 bases, there was a span of 9 bases. In DNA, the CDR3 is TGTGCCTGGAGTCCGACAGTTTACGAGCAGTACTTC. It translates to CAWSPTVYEQYF.

This chain connects TRBV2 to TRBJ1-2, with D uncertain. Germline CDR1 reads SNHLY; CDR2 reads FYNNEI. The CDR3 loop spans 13 amino acids. The V end lost 6 bases, the J end lost 0 bases, and 8 bases lay between the germline ends. The CDR3 sequence: CASSTETNYGYTF. In nucleotides, the CDR3 is TGTGCCAGCAGCACAGAGACTAACTATGGCTACACCTTC.

The genes are TRBV19 and TRBJ2-6; D not resolved. Germline assignment: CDR1 LNHDA and CDR2 SQIVND (reference sequence). V shed 2 bases and J shed 0 bases, with 8 bases lying between them. CDR3 length: 16 amino acids. The CDR3 is CASSINSPSGANVLTF. The CDR3 DNA reads TGTGCCAGTAGTATAAACAGTCCCTCTGGGGCCAACGTCCTGACTTTC.

The chain combines TRBV19 with TRBJ1-2, with 7 bases lining up with TRBD1. V gave up 6 bases and J gave up 8 bases; unmatched junction bases: 0. CDR1 is LNHDA, CDR2 SQIVND, per germline (reference sequence). CDR3 length: 10 amino acids. The CDR3 DNA reads as TGTGCCAGTAGGGACAGGGGCTACACCTTC. Its protein product is CASRDRGYTF.

V usage is TRBV7-2 and J usage is TRBJ2-7; 7 positions agree with TRBD2. The CDR3 loop spans 15 amino acids. V dropped 5 bases and J dropped 2; count of bases not matched to a gene: 9. The germline gives CDR1 SGHTA, CDR2 FQGNSA. CDR3 in amino acids: CASSQAGTTPYEQYF. CDR3 in DNA: TGTGCCAGCAGCCAAGCCGGGACTACCCCCTACGAGCAGTACTTC.

The CDR3 DNA sequence: TGCAGCGTTAAACGGGGGAAGACTGAAGCTTTCTTT. This gives the protein CSVKRGKTEAFF. The chain employs TRBV29-1 and TRBJ1-1; D possibly corresponds to TRBD1 (5 bases). This CDR3 region has 12 residues. Deletions cut 5 bases from V and 5 bases from J, with 12 bases between. Germline V gene lookup returns CDR1 SQVTM and CDR2 ANQGSEA.

This rearrangement joins TRBV6-5 to TRBJ1-2, with D uncertain. The germline gives CDR1 MNHEY, CDR2 SVGAGI. The CDR3 is 15 amino acids. Trimming took 6 bases from V and 4 from J, leaving 18 bases between them. CDR3 DNA sequence: TGTGCCAGCAGCCCCACCCTTTTTGGAGTCTATGGCTACACCTTC. Protein sequence: CASSPTLFGVYGYTF.

The genes are TRBV4-3 and TRBJ2-1; 11 nucleotides line up with TRBD2. The trim removed 0 bases at V and 16 bases at J, leaving 14 bases unmatched. The germline V gene encodes CDR1 LGHNA and CDR2 YSLEER. The CDR3 totals 16 residues. The CDR3 loop reads CASSQEAPGLAGRFFF. CDR3 nucleotides: TGCGCCAGCAGCCAAGAAGCCCCAGGACTAGCGGGCCGGTTTTTCTTC.

The chain carries TRBV6-5 and TRBJ2-7, with D possibly TRBD2 on 7 matching bases. The V end was cut by 5 bases, the J end by 3 bases, with 17 bases between. Germline CDR1 MNHEY, CDR2 SVGAGI. The CDR3 sequence is 15 residues long. The CDR3, as DNA: TGTGCCAGCAGTCGAGGGGGGGGCGGGAGCTACGAGCAGTACTTC. This encodes CASSRGGGGSYEQYF.

The chain is built from TRBV9 and TRBJ1-1, with 8 bases fitting TRBD1. CDR1 SGDLS and CDR2 YYNGEE come from the germline V gene. The length of the CDR3 is 15 residues. Trimming cost V 3 bases and J 5 bases; bases outside gene matches: 9. CDR3 sequence reads: CASSAQGASTTEAFF. CDR3 nucleotides: TGTGCCAGCAGCGCCCAGGGGGCGAGTACTACTGAAGCTTTCTTT.

This clone was detected only a few times. The CDR3 loop reads CASSPSGGTVNYGYTF. CDR3 in DNA: TGTGCCAGCTCACCAAGCGGAGGGACAGTTAACTATGGCTACACCTTC. The V and J genes are TRBV18 and TRBJ1-2; 7 bases are shared with TRBD1. CDR3 length: 16 amino acids. Germline V gene lookup returns CDR1 KGHSH and CDR2 LQKENI. V lost 2 bases to trimming and J lost 1 base; unmatched junction nucleotides: 7.